The clone carrying this T cell receptor (beta chain) has just one count. Its antigen is as yet unknown. A read error may produce the germline difference seen at one junction end. The sample originates from a study of tumor-infiltrating lymphocytes in primary liver carcinoma. Study-wide findings and caveats: Overlap between tumor regions exceeded overlap of tumor with adjacent tissue or blood. When set against blood, tumors had a significantly higher top-250-clone fraction (p = 0.039).

Unsorted whole blood yielded the blood RNA, and germline DNA was also extracted. Synthesis of TCR beta cDNA was carried out from 500 ng total RNA with a constant-region primer. Slightly modified ARM-PCR with three nested multiplex PCR rounds yielded TCR beta libraries. TCRdb reprocessed the multiplex PCR reads with MiXCR, giving one entry per CDR3 protein. Among a few hundred thousand distinct CDR3 sequences, approximately 54% were seen once, and the ten largest hold 15% to 20%. This TCR came from a woman younger than 45 with primary liver carcinoma and hepatitis B virus infection. What was sequenced was peripheral blood.

The CDR3 region has the DNA TGTGCCAGCGGCTTTAGGGGGTCGGGGAATCAGCCCCAGCATTTT. It encodes CASGFRGSGNQPQHF. V gene TRBV5-6 combines with J gene TRBJ1-5, with a possible D match to TRBD1 (6 bases). This CDR3 is 15 amino acids long. The germline V gene has CDR1 SGHDT and CDR2 YYEEEE.